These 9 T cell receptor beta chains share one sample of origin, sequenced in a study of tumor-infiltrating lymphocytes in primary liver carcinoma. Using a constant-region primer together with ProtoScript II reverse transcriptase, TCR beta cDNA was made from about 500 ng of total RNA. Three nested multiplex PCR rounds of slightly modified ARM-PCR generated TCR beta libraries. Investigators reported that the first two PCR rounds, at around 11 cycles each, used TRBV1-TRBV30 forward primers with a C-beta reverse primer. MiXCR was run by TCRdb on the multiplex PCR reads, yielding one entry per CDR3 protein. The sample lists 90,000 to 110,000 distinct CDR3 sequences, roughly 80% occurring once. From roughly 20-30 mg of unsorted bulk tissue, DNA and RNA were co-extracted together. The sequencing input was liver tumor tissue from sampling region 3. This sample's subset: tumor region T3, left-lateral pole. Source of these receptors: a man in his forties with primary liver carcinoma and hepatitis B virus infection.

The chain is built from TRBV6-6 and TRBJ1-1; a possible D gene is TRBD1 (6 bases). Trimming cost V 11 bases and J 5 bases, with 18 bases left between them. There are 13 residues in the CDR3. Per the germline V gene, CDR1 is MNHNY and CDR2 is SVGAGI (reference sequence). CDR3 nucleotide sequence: TGTGCCGACAGCACAAGGGGGAATACTGAAGCTTTCTTT. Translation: CADSTRGNTEAFF.

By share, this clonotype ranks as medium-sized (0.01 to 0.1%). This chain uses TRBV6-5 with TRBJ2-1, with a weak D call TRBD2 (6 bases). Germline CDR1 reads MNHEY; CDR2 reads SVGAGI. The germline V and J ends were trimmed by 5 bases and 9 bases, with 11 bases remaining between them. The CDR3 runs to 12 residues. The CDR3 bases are TGTGCCAGCAGTAAGACTAGTTTTGAGCAGTTCTTC. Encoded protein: CASSKTSFEQFF.

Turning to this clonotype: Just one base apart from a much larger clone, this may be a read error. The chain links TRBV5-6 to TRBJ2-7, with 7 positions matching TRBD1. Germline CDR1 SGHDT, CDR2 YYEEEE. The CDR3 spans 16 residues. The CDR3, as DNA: TGTGTCAGCAGCCGAGGTCGACAGGGTATCTCCTACGAGCAGTACTTC. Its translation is CVSSRGRQGISYEQYF.

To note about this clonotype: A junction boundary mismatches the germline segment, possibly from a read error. The CDR3 protein is CASSLRQGWTRDTQYF. Here the CDR3 DNA reads TGCGCCAGCAGCTTAAGACAGGGATGGACCAGAGATACGCAGTATTTT. The chain links TRBV13 to TRBJ2-3; 7 bases agree with TRBD1. Germline V gene data show CDR1 as PRHDT and CDR2 as FYEKMQ (reference sequence). There are 16 residues in the CDR3. The complete variable domain, with remaining parts taken from reference TRBV13 and TRBJ2-3, reads AAGVIQSPRHLIKEKRETATLKCYPIPRHDTVYWYQQGPGQDPQFLISFYEKMQSDKGSIPDRFSAQQFSDYHSELNMSSLELGDSALYFCASSLRQGWTRDTQYFGPGTRLTVL.

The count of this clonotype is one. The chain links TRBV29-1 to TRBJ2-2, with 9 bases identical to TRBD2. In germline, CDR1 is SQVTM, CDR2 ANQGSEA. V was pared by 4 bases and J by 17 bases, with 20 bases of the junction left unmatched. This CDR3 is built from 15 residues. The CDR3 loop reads CSVGTSAAHTGDLFF. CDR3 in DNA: TGCAGCGTTGGGACTAGCGCGGCGCACACCGGGGACCTATTTTTT.

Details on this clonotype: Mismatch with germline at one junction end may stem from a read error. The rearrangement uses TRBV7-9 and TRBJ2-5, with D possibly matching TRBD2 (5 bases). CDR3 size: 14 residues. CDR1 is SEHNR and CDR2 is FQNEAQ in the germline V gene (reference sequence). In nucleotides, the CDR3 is TGTGCCAGTAGCTTCGGGAACTTCCAAGAGACCCAGTACTTC. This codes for CASSFGNFQETQYF. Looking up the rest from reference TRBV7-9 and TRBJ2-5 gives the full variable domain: DTGVSQNPRHKITKRGQNVTFRCDPISEHNRLYWYRQTLGQGPEFLTYFQNEAQLEKSRLLSDRFSAERPKGSFSTLEIQRTEQGDSAMYLCASSFGNFQETQYFGPGTRLLVL.

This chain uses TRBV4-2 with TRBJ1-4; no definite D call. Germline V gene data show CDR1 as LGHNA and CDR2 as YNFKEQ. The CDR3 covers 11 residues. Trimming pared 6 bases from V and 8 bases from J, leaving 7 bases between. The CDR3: CASSIGEKLFF. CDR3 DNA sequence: TGTGCCAGCAGTATAGGGGAAAAACTGTTTTTT.

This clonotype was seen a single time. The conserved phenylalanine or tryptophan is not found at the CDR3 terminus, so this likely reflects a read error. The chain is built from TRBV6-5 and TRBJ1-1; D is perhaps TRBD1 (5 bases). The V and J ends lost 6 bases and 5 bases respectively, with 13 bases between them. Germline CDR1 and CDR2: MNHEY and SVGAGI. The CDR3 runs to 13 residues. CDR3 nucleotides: TGTGCCAGCAGGACAGAGGGGACTACTGAAGCTTTCCTT. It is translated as CASRTEGTTEAFL.

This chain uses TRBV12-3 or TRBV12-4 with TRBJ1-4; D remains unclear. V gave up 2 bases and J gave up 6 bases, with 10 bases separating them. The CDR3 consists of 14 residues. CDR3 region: CASSLSGVDEKLFF. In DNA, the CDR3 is TGTGCCAGCAGTTTAAGTGGAGTTGATGAAAAACTGTTTTTT.